The present T cell receptor (beta chain) was sequenced within a study of shared clonotypes between healthy human individuals. The CDR3 length is 17 residues. Germline CDR1 MDHEN, CDR2 SYDVKM. V was pared by 5 bases and J by 2 bases, with 12 bases of the junction left unmatched. As handled by the study authors: Quality scores were absent from the junction-only immunoSEQ sequences, so filtering differed. TCRdb's table, derived via immunoSEQ multiplex PCR, lists solely in-frame clones and lacks some. V, J and clone size were drawn from that table, and D and trimming were deduced from the DNA. The profile shows about 660,000 clones, under 80% of them singletons.

This TCR was sampled from a woman in her twenties or thirties in good health. Material for sequencing was memory CD4+ T cells sorted from blood. The subset here: CD45RA-negative fraction. The genes are TRBV28 and TRBJ2-3; TRBD2 matches at 8 bases. The chain's CDR3 is CASSGRGSGTLTDTQYF. The CDR3 region has the DNA TGTGCCAGCAGTGGCCGGGGTAGCGGGACACTCACAGATACGCAGTATTTT.